What follows describes a single TCR beta chain. Its antigen is not known. This table comes from immunoSEQ multiplex PCR, and its TCRdb copy is limited to in-frame clones, with some not included. The data show about 15,000 clones, with about 93% seen just once and approximately 1.1% held by the top ten. The regulatory T cell sort gate was CD4+CD25hiCD127low/negative. The data derive from a study of B cell selection in AIRE deficiency. Study outcomes and limitations: Of about 3,900 shared Treg TCRbeta sequences, around 31% were healthy-donor-only and 9.3% patient-only. Patient Tconv cells held around a third of Treg sequences shared by healthy donors. Shared Treg sequences were biased toward short CDR3s with few non-templated nucleotide insertions. Tconv and Treg cells from AIRE-deficient patients resembled healthy donors in TCRBV usage, CDR3 length and diversity.

The V gene's germline CDR1 is LGHNA and CDR2 YSLEER. The V gene end was trimmed by 0 bases and the J gene end by 6 bases; junction bases not matched to a gene: 8. CDR3 length: 16 residues. Material for sequencing was Tregs sorted from PBMCs. The chain is built from TRBV4-3 and TRBJ1-5, with 7 bases identical to TRBD1. The receptor was isolated from a human donor with AIRE deficiency. The CDR3 protein is CASSQDEGGAGQPQHF. The DNA of the CDR3 is TGCGCCAGCAGCCAAGATGAAGGGGGCGCAGGTCAGCCCCAGCATTTT.